These T cell receptor beta chains were read from a single sample in a study of T cell responses to AZD1222 COVID-19 vaccine. Using immunoSEQ multiplex PCR, the repertoire was profiled, and TCRdb retains in-frame clones only, with some absent. The data contain over 110,000 clones, about 87% of them singletons. Sequenced here: peripheral blood, sampled on day 0 of AZD1222 vaccination. The receptors derive from an adult in good health. Each CDR3 is given with its conserved first and last residue. Fields, in order: J gene, V gene, CDR3 length, D gene, clone size, CDR3 protein, CDR3 DNA. D genes are given only for firm matches. Rows may omit the clone size; those that give it use once, few, many or a size class.

J gene: TRBJ2-1
V gene: TRBV20-1
CDR3 length: 11
D gene: .
clone size: .
CDR3 protein: CSANRENEQFF
CDR3 DNA: TGCAGTGCTAATCGGGAGAATGAGCAGTTCTTC

J gene: TRBJ1-2
V gene: TRBV27
CDR3 length: 12
D gene: .
clone size: .
CDR3 protein: CASSAWGRAYTF
CDR3 DNA: TGTGCCAGCAGTGCCTGGGGCAGGGCCTACACCTTC

J gene: TRBJ2-5
V gene: TRBV7-6
CDR3 length: 14
D gene: .
clone size: .
CDR3 protein: CASSLVFSAETQYF
CDR3 DNA: TGTGCCAGCAGCTTAGTGTTCTCGGCGGAGACCCAGTACTTC

J gene: TRBJ1-5
V gene: TRBV7-2
CDR3 length: 15
D gene: .
clone size: once
CDR3 protein: CASSLGRAGNQPQHF
CDR3 DNA: TGTGCCAGCAGCTTAGGTCGGGCGGGCAATCAGCCCCAGCATTTT

J gene: TRBJ1-4
V gene: TRBV28
CDR3 length: 15
D gene: .
clone size: .
CDR3 protein: CASSPQGSTNEKLFF
CDR3 DNA: TGTGCCAGCAGTCCACAAGGGTCAACTAATGAAAAACTGTTTTTT

J gene: TRBJ2-5
V gene: TRBV9
CDR3 length: 14
D gene: .
clone size: .
CDR3 protein: CASSVGTGRETQYF
CDR3 DNA: TGTGCCAGCAGCGTAGGCACAGGTAGAGAGACCCAGTACTTC

J gene: TRBJ1-1
V gene: TRBV7-2
CDR3 length: 16
D gene: .
clone size: .
CDR3 protein: CASSLEAPGLGSEAFF
CDR3 DNA: TGTGCCAGCAGCTTAGAAGCCCCGGGGTTGGGGTCTGAAGCTTTCTTT

J gene: TRBJ1-2
V gene: TRBV27
CDR3 length: 14
D gene: .
clone size: .
CDR3 protein: CASSSYGTVYGYTF
CDR3 DNA: TGTGCCAGCAGTTCTTACGGGACCGTCTATGGCTACACCTTC

J gene: TRBJ2-2
V gene: TRBV27
CDR3 length: 14
D gene: .
clone size: once
CDR3 protein: CASRLRENTGELFF
CDR3 DNA: TGTGCCAGCCGCCTGAGGGAAAACACCGGGGAGCTGTTTTTT

J gene: TRBJ1-1
V gene: TRBV28
CDR3 length: 14
D gene: .
clone size: .
CDR3 protein: CASSLSGGGTEAFF
CDR3 DNA: TGTGCCAGCAGTTTATCCGGGGGTGGGACTGAAGCTTTCTTT

J gene: TRBJ1-2
V gene: TRBV7-2
CDR3 length: 14
D gene: .
clone size: .
CDR3 protein: CASSLGQGVDGYTF
CDR3 DNA: TGTGCCAGCAGCTTAGGCCAGGGAGTGGATGGCTACACCTTC

J gene: TRBJ1-4
V gene: TRBV28
CDR3 length: 17
D gene: .
clone size: .
CDR3 protein: CASSLTTASATNEKLFF
CDR3 DNA: TGTGCCAGCAGTTTAACGACAGCCTCTGCAACTAATGAAAAACTGTTTTTT

J gene: TRBJ2-5
V gene: TRBV24-1
CDR3 length: 16
D gene: .
clone size: .
CDR3 protein: CATSDHLDSPQETQYF
CDR3 DNA: TGTGCCACCAGTGACCACCTGGACAGCCCCCAAGAGACCCAGTACTTC

J gene: TRBJ1-2
V gene: TRBV2
CDR3 length: 14
D gene: .
clone size: .
CDR3 protein: CASSEARGGKGYTF
CDR3 DNA: TGTGCCAGCAGTGAAGCGCGGGGAGGGAAGGGCTACACCTTC

J gene: TRBJ2-5
V gene: TRBV6-5
CDR3 length: 15
D gene: TRBD1
clone size: .
CDR3 protein: CASSRTGGAEETQYF
CDR3 DNA: TGTGCCAGCAGTCGCACAGGGGGCGCCGAAGAGACCCAGTACTTC

J gene: TRBJ1-5
V gene: TRBV24-1
CDR3 length: 16
D gene: TRBD1
clone size: .
CDR3 protein: CATSPGGQGPNQPQHF
CDR3 DNA: TGTGCCACCAGTCCTGGGGGACAGGGTCCAAATCAGCCCCAGCATTTT

J gene: TRBJ1-2
V gene: TRBV6-6
CDR3 length: 13
D gene: .
clone size: .
CDR3 protein: CASVDLSIYGYTF
CDR3 DNA: TGTGCCAGCGTGGACCTCTCAATCTATGGCTACACCTTC

J gene: TRBJ2-7
V gene: TRBV4-1
CDR3 length: 17
D gene: TRBD1
clone size: .
CDR3 protein: CASSQDRARDRGYEQYF
CDR3 DNA: TGCGCCAGCAGCCAAGATAGGGCACGGGACAGGGGTTACGAGCAGTACTTC

J gene: TRBJ2-3
V gene: TRBV4-3
CDR3 length: 13
D gene: .
clone size: .
CDR3 protein: CASSHPGTDTQYF
CDR3 DNA: TGCGCCAGCAGCCATCCCGGCACAGATACGCAGTATTTT

J gene: TRBJ2-1
V gene: TRBV30
CDR3 length: 14
D gene: TRBD2
clone size: .
CDR3 protein: CAWGSGSSYNEQFF
CDR3 DNA: TGTGCCTGGGGGAGCGGGAGCTCCTACAATGAGCAGTTCTTC

J gene: TRBJ2-5
V gene: TRBV27
CDR3 length: 13
D gene: .
clone size: .
CDR3 protein: CASSPWDRSTQYF
CDR3 DNA: TGTGCCAGCAGTCCCTGGGACCGGAGCACCCAGTACTTC

J gene: TRBJ2-1
V gene: TRBV29-1
CDR3 length: 11
D gene: .
clone size: once
CDR3 protein: CSVVGYNEQFF
CDR3 DNA: TGCAGCGTTGTTGGATACAATGAGCAGTTCTTC

J gene: TRBJ2-1
V gene: TRBV6-4
CDR3 length: 15
D gene: TRBD2
clone size: .
CDR3 protein: CASSELAGDVNEQFF
CDR3 DNA: TGTGCCAGCAGTGAACTAGCGGGAGACGTCAATGAGCAGTTCTTC

J gene: TRBJ2-7
V gene: TRBV30
CDR3 length: 14
D gene: .
clone size: .
CDR3 protein: CAWSGGGIAYEQYF
CDR3 DNA: TGTGCCTGGAGTGGTGGGGGGATAGCCTACGAGCAGTACTTC

J gene: TRBJ1-5
V gene: TRBV19
CDR3 length: 16
D gene: .
clone size: .
CDR3 protein: CASRPPGEGFGQPQHF
CDR3 DNA: TGTGCCAGTAGACCCCCGGGTGAGGGGTTCGGTCAGCCCCAGCATTTT

J gene: TRBJ2-7
V gene: TRBV14
CDR3 length: 15
D gene: TRBD1
clone size: .
CDR3 protein: CASSLSGTGIYEQYF
CDR3 DNA: TGTGCCAGCAGCTTATCCGGGACAGGGATTTACGAGCAGTACTTC

J gene: TRBJ2-7
V gene: TRBV5-4
CDR3 length: 14
D gene: TRBD1
clone size: few
CDR3 protein: CASSPGQGRYEQYF
CDR3 DNA: TGTGCCAGCAGCCCTGGACAGGGGCGATACGAGCAGTACTTC

J gene: TRBJ2-7
V gene: TRBV6-5
CDR3 length: 12
D gene: .
clone size: .
CDR3 protein: CASSKNPYEQYF
CDR3 DNA: TGTGCCAGCAGTAAGAACCCCTACGAGCAGTACTTC

J gene: TRBJ1-1
V gene: TRBV12-3/TRBV12-4
CDR3 length: 13
D gene: .
clone size: once
CDR3 protein: CASTRYRDTEAFF
CDR3 DNA: TGTGCCAGCACCCGATACAGGGACACTGAAGCTTTCTTT

J gene: TRBJ2-1
V gene: TRBV29-1
CDR3 length: 12
D gene: .
clone size: .
CDR3 protein: CSVPSRYNEQFF
CDR3 DNA: TGCAGCGTTCCCAGCCGGTACAATGAGCAGTTCTTC

J gene: TRBJ2-1
V gene: TRBV7-3
CDR3 length: 16
D gene: .
clone size: .
CDR3 protein: CASSLKGMGVLDEQFF
CDR3 DNA: TGTGCCAGCAGCTTAAAAGGCATGGGGGTGTTGGATGAGCAGTTCTTC

J gene: TRBJ1-6
V gene: TRBV12-5
CDR3 length: 15
D gene: .
clone size: .
CDR3 protein: CASGLTHAGASPLHF
CDR3 DNA: TGTGCTAGTGGCTTGACCCATGCAGGGGCTTCACCCCTCCACTTT

J gene: TRBJ1-4
V gene: TRBV2
CDR3 length: 14
D gene: .
clone size: once
CDR3 protein: CASSESARSGKLFF
CDR3 DNA: TGTGCCAGCAGTGAAAGTGCAAGGTCAGGGAAACTGTTTTTT

J gene: TRBJ2-2
V gene: TRBV5-1
CDR3 length: 15
D gene: TRBD1
clone size: .
CDR3 protein: CASSAPGQGAGELFF
CDR3 DNA: TGCGCCAGCAGCGCACCGGGACAGGGGGCCGGGGAGCTGTTTTTT

J gene: TRBJ1-6
V gene: TRBV25-1
CDR3 length: 14
D gene: .
clone size: .
CDR3 protein: CATQGWFSNSPLHF
CDR3 DNA: TGTGCCACACAGGGTTGGTTTAGCAATTCACCCCTCCACTTT

J gene: TRBJ1-5
V gene: TRBV19
CDR3 length: 17
D gene: .
clone size: .
CDR3 protein: CASSIPGQTISNQPQHF
CDR3 DNA: TGTGCCAGTAGTATACCAGGACAGACTATAAGCAATCAGCCCCAGCATTTT

J gene: TRBJ1-2
V gene: TRBV19
CDR3 length: 15
D gene: .
clone size: .
CDR3 protein: CASSIGGLSGYGYTF
CDR3 DNA: TGTGCCAGTAGTATAGGAGGCCTCAGCGGCTATGGCTACACCTTC

J gene: TRBJ1-4
V gene: TRBV28
CDR3 length: 15
D gene: .
clone size: few
CDR3 protein: CASSFPGAANEKLFF
CDR3 DNA: TGTGCCAGCAGTTTCCCCGGGGCCGCTAATGAAAAACTGTTTTTT

J gene: TRBJ2-7
V gene: TRBV5-1
CDR3 length: 14
D gene: TRBD1
clone size: .
CDR3 protein: CASSLRGQAHEQYF
CDR3 DNA: TGCGCCAGCAGCTTGCGCGGACAGGCCCACGAGCAGTACTTC

J gene: TRBJ2-5
V gene: TRBV2
CDR3 length: 15
D gene: .
clone size: .
CDR3 protein: CASRVGVVSLETQYF
CDR3 DNA: TGTGCCAGCAGGGTCGGAGTAGTTTCTCTTGAGACCCAGTACTTC

J gene: TRBJ1-6
V gene: TRBV5-4
CDR3 length: 14
D gene: .
clone size: .
CDR3 protein: CASSLVGLNSPLHF
CDR3 DNA: TGTGCCAGCAGCTTGGTGGGGTTAAATTCACCCCTCCACTTT

J gene: TRBJ1-2
V gene: TRBV2
CDR3 length: 13
D gene: .
clone size: .
CDR3 protein: CACQGRENYGYTF
CDR3 DNA: TGTGCCTGCCAGGGCAGGGAAAACTATGGCTACACCTTC